Each of the 9 T cell receptor beta chains below was sequenced from the same sample in a study of PD-L1 blockade in urothelial cancer listed by TCRdb under 2017. In the paper's terms, the time point label means: pretreatment peripheral blood. The receptor library was made with the immunoSEQ multiplex PCR assay. In TCRdb, the immuneACCESS table is reduced to in-frame sequences with V and J assigned. These tables do not hold every clone; where another copy was compared, an unresolved V gene accounts for under half, and the others remain unexplained. This sample gives roughly 91,000 clones in total; 70% to 90% of them show up just once. The biggest ten clones account for 13% to 15% of the sample. This material consisted of PBMCs, taken around atezolizumab (anti-PD-L1) treatment. All receptors derive from a man in his 60s with urothelial cancer.

The V and J genes are TRBV7-2 and TRBJ2-1; D may be TRBD2 (5 bases). Germline CDR1 is SGHTA and CDR2 is FQGNSA. The CDR3 covers 14 residues. The V end lost 2 bases, the J end lost 10 bases, and 15 bases lay between the germline ends. CDR3 DNA sequence: TGTGCCAGCAGCTTAAATTCTGGCCGGGGAGAGCAGTTCTTC. Amino acid sequence: CASSLNSGRGEQFF. The full variable domain, rest sourced from reference TRBV7-2 and TRBJ2-1, is GAGVSQSPSNKVTEKGKDVELRCDPISGHTALYWYRQSLGQGLEFLIYFQGNSAPDKSGLPSDRFSAERTGGSVSTLTIQRTQQEDSAVYLCASSLNSGRGEQFFGPGTRLTVL.

In its sample, this clone was seen once. The rearrangement links TRBV4-2 to TRBJ2-4, with 7 bases aligning to TRBD2. The trim removed 0 bases at V and 6 bases at J, leaving 11 bases unmatched. The CDR3 loop spans 17 amino acids. Germline V gives CDR1 LGHNA, CDR2 YNFKEQ. The CDR3 DNA follows: TGTGCCAGCAGCCAAGATTTTGGGTCTAGCGGTGTAAACATTCAGTACTTC. Its translation: CASSQDFGSSGVNIQYF.

The rearrangement uses TRBV27 and TRBJ1-2; D gene unclear. Germline CDR1 MNHEY, CDR2 SMNVEV (reference sequence). Trimming took 3 bases from V and 4 from J, leaving 9 bases between them. The CDR3 runs 13 residues. CDR3 nucleotide sequence: TGTGCCAGCAGTTTTCCAGGCTTCTATGGCTACACCTTC. The encoded protein is CASSFPGFYGYTF.

V is TRBV18 and J is TRBJ2-5; 9 nucleotides agree with TRBD1. Germline V gene data show CDR1 as KGHSH and CDR2 as LQKENI. J gave up 5 bases and V 8 bases, and 9 bases lay outside the gene matches. The CDR3 extends over 14 amino acids. The CDR3: CASASGTGFETQYF. The CDR3 coding sequence is TGTGCCAGCGCATCCGGGACAGGGTTTGAGACCCAGTACTTC.

This chain connects TRBV15 to TRBJ1-3; 8 bases are shared with TRBD1. CDR3 length equals 18 residues. Trimming at V came to 0 bases and at J to 4 bases, leaving 11 bases not matched to a gene. The germline V gene encodes CDR1 LNHNV and CDR2 YYDKDF (reference sequence). The CDR3, as DNA: TGTGCCACCAGCAGAGATAGGCAGGGGGCGAATTTCGGAAACACCATATATTTT. Its translation: CATSRDRQGANFGNTIYF.

V gene TRBV13 combines with J gene TRBJ1-5; 11 positions match TRBD1. CDR3 length equals 16 residues. Trimming removed 4 bases from V and 0 bases from J; junction bases left unmatched: 2. Germline CDR1 PRHDT, CDR2 FYEKMQ (reference sequence). DNA of the CDR3: TGTGCCAGCAGCTACGGACAGGGGGCTAGCAATCAGCCCCAGCATTTT. Its protein is CASSYGQGASNQPQHF.

This clone was observed a few times. The chain links TRBV6-5 to TRBJ1-3; tentatively, D is TRBD1 (6 bases). The CDR3 loop spans 13 amino acids. V was clipped by 6 bases and J by 2 bases, with 8 bases between them. Looked up from germline, CDR1 is MNHEY and CDR2 is SVGAGI. The CDR3 here is CASRQGTGNTIYF. In DNA form, the CDR3 reads TGTGCCAGCAGGCAGGGGACTGGAAACACCATATATTTT.

The chain carries TRBV7-9 and TRBJ2-2; TRBD1 is a possible D gene (6 bases). V lost 5 bases and J lost 1, with 14 bases in between. The germline V gene has CDR1 SEHNR and CDR2 FQNEAQ (reference sequence). CDR3 length equals 16 residues. The CDR3 here is CASSTKGHLNTGELFF. The DNA for the CDR3 is TGTGCCAGCAGCACCAAGGGACACTTGAACACCGGGGAGCTGTTTTTT.

The rearrangement uses TRBV6-5 and TRBJ1-2; TRBD1 matches 7 bases. Germline V gene data show CDR1 as MNHEY and CDR2 as SVGAGI. The V segment lost 6 bases and the J segment 8 bases; nucleotides outside the gene matches: 9. The CDR3 has 13 amino acids. CDR3 region: CASRRRQGTGYTF. The CDR3 region has the DNA TGTGCCAGCAGGCGAAGACAGGGTACCGGCTACACCTTC.